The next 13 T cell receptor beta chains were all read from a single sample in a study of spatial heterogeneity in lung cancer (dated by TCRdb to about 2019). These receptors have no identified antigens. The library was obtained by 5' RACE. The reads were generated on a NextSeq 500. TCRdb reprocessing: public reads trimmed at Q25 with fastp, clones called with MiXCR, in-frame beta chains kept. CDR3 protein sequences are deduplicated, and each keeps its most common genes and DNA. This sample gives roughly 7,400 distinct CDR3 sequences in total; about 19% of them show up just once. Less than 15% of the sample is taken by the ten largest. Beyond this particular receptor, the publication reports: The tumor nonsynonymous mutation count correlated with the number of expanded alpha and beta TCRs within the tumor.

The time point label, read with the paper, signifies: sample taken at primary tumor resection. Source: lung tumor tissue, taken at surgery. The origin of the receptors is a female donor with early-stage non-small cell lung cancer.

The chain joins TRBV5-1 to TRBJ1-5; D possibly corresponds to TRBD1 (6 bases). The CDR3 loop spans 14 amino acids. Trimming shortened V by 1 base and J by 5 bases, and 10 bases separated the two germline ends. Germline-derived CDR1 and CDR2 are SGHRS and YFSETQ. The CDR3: CASSLWAGDQPQHF. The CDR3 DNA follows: TGCGCCAGCAGCTTGTGGGCAGGGGATCAGCCCCAGCATTTT.

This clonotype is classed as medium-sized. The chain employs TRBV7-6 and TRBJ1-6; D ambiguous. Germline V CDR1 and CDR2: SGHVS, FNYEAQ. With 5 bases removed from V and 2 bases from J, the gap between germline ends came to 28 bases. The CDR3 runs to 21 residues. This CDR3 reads CASSLAPPVTNQVTYNSPLHF. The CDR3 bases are TGTGCCAGCAGCCTCGCCCCTCCGGTTACTAACCAGGTCACCTATAATTCACCCCTCCACTTT.

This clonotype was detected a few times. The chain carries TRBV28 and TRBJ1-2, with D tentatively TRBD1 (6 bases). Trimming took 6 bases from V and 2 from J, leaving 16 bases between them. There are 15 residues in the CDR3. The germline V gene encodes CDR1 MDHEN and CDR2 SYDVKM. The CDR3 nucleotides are TGTGCCAGCAGACAGGGAGGGCGCTTAAACTATGGCTACACCTTC. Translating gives CASRQGGRLNYGYTF.

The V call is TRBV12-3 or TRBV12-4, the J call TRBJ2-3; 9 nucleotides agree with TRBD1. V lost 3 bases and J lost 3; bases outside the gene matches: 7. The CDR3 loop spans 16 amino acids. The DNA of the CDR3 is TGTGCCAGCAGTTTGGGAAACAGGGGGCTAACAGATACGCAGTATTTT. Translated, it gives CASSLGNRGLTDTQYF.

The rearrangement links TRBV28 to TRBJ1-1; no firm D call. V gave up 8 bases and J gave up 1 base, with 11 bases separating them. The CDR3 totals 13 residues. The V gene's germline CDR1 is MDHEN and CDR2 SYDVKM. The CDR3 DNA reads TGTGCCAGCCGCGTCAGGCAGAACACTGAAGCTTTCTTT. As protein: CASRVRQNTEAFF.

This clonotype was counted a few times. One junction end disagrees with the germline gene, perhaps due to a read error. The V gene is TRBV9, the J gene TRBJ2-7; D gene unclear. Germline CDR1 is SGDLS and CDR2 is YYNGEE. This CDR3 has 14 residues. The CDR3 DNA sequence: TGTGCCAGCACCGTAGGGTCAGACTCCTACGAGCAGTACTTC. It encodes CASTVGSDSYEQYF.

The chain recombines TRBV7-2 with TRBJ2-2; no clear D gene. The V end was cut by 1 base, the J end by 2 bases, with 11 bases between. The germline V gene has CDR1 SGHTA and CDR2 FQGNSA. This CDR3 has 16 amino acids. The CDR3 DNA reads TGTGCCAGCAGCTTAGAAGACCTCTCAAACACCGGGGAGCTGTTTTTT. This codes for CASSLEDLSNTGELFF.

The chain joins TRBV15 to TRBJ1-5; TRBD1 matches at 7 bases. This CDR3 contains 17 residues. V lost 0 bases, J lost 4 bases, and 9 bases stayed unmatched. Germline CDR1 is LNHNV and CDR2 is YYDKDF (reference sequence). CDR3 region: CATSRDRADRRNQPQHF. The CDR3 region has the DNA TGTGCCACCAGCAGAGATCGAGCGGACAGGCGGAATCAGCCCCAGCATTTT.

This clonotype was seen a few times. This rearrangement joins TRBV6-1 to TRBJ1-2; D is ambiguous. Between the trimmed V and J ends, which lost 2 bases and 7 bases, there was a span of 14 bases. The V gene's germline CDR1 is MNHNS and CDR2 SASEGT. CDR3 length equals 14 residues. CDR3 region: CASSEPVAAIGYTF. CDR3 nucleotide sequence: TGTGCCAGCAGTGAACCTGTGGCAGCGATTGGCTACACCTTC.

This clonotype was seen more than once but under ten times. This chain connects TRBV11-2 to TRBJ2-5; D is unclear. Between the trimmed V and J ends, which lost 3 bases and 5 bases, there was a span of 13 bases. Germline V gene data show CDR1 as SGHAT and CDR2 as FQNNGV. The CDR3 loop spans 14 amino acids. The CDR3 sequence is CASSFRRAGETQYF. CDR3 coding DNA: TGTGCCAGCAGCTTTCGTCGCGCTGGGGAGACCCAGTACTTC. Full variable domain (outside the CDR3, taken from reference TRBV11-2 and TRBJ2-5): EAGVAQSPRYKIIEKRQSVAFWCNPISGHATLYWYQQILGQGPKLLIQFQNNGVVDDSQLPKDRFSAERLKGVDSTLKIQPAKLEDSAVYLCASSFRRAGETQYFGPGTRLLVL.

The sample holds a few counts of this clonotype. For the CDR3, the DNA is TGTGCCAGCAGCCCGGGACTAGCGGGGGACAATGAGCAGTTCTTC. Translation: CASSPGLAGDNEQFF. J is TRBJ2-1 and V is TRBV12-3 or TRBV12-4; 14 bases fit TRBD2. CDR3 length equals 15 residues. V trimming: 6 bases; J trimming: 5 bases; junction bases outside the gene matches: 3.

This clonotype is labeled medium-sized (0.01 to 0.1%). The CDR3 here is CSARRTGKSTDTQYF. In DNA, the CDR3 is TGCAGTGCTAGAAGGACAGGCAAAAGCACAGATACGCAGTATTTT. The chain couples TRBV20-1 to TRBJ2-3, with TRBD1 matching over 7 bases. The CDR3 consists of 15 residues. The germline gives CDR1 DFQATT, CDR2 SNEGSKA (reference sequence). V dropped 2 bases and J dropped 0; count of bases not matched to a gene: 5.

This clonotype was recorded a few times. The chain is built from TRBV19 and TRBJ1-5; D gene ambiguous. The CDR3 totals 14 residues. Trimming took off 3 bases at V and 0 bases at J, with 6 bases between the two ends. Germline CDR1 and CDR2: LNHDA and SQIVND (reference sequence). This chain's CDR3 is CASSIAVSNQPQHF. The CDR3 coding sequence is TGTGCCAGTAGTATTGCAGTTAGCAATCAGCCCCAGCATTTT.